The 20 T cell receptor beta chains below all came from one sample that was sequenced in a study of memory CD4+ T cells and cytomegalovirus serostatus (dated by TCRdb to 2018 to 2020). To prepare the library, the immunoSEQ multiplex PCR assay was applied. Entries here come from immuneACCESS through TCRdb and include only in-frame sequences with V and J called. Some clones fail to appear in such tables; in the studies checked, an unresolved V gene covers under half of the shortfall, and the cause of the remainder is unknown. The sample data list 50,000 or so clones, and roughly four fifths of these were observed just once. The ten largest clones take up around 0.63% of the sample. Single viable CD3+CD4+CD8-CD45RO+ cells were sorted as memory CD4+ T cells on a FACSAria II. Source material: memory CD4+ T cells from blood. All receptors derive from an adult in good health and CMV-seronegative.

This clone has a handful of counts. The CDR3 bases are TGTGCCAGTAGAACAGGGAAGGCTGAGACTGCTGAAGCTTTCTTT. The encoded protein is CASRTGKAETAEAFF. The chain links TRBV19 to TRBJ1-1, with D possibly TRBD1 on 6 matching bases. Trimming pared 6 bases from V and 6 bases from J, leaving 20 bases between. CDR3 size: 15 residues. Germline CDR1 LNHDA, CDR2 SQIVND (reference sequence). The full variable domain, with the rest looked up from reference TRBV19 and TRBJ1-1, is DGGITQSPKYLFRKEGQNVTLSCEQNLNHDAMYWYRQDPGQGLRLIYYSQIVNDFQKGDIAEGYSVSREKKESFPLTVTSAQKNPTAFYLCASRTGKAETAEAFFGQGTRLTVV.

The CDR3 DNA is TGTGCCAGCAGCTTAGATGGAACAAGGGGGCGAAACACCATATATTTT. As protein: CASSLDGTRGRNTIYF. V and J are TRBV11-2 and TRBJ1-3; TRBD1 aligns across 7 bases. CDR1 is SGHAT and CDR2 is FQNNGV in the germline V gene. V lost 0 bases, J lost 5 bases, and 7 bases stayed unmatched. This CDR3 region has 16 residues.

This chain joins TRBV29-1 and TRBJ2-3; 10 nucleotides line up with TRBD2. This CDR3 has 15 amino acids. V lost 3 bases, J lost 3 bases, and 6 bases stayed unmatched. Germline V CDR1 and CDR2: SQVTM, ANQGSEA. In DNA form, the CDR3 reads TGCAGCGTTGAGGGTAGCGGGGGGTGGACAGATACGCAGTATTTT. It is translated as CSVEGSGGWTDTQYF.

The rearrangement uses TRBV18 and TRBJ1-1; D is unclear. The CDR3 contains 16 residues. Trimming stripped 1 base from V and 1 base from J, with 13 bases between. The V gene's germline CDR1 is KGHSH and CDR2 LQKENI. CDR3 bases: TGTGCCAGCTCACCACGTCCCGAGGGCACGAACACTGAAGCTTTCTTT. It specifies CASSPRPEGTNTEAFF.

The rearrangement uses TRBV6-5 and TRBJ2-2; TRBD1 is a possible D gene (6 bases). Germline-derived CDR1 and CDR2 are MNHEY and SVGAGI. The CDR3 contains 13 residues. CDR3 protein: CASGHRNTGELFF. As DNA, the CDR3 is TGTGCTTCGGGACACAGGAACACCGGGGAGCTGTTTTTT.

The chain joins TRBV30 to TRBJ1-1; possible D gene TRBD1, 5 bases. V was cut by 3 bases and J by 7 bases, with 15 bases left in between. Germline assignment: CDR1 GTSNPN and CDR2 SVGIG (reference sequence). The CDR3 is 13 amino acids. This chain's CDR3 is CAWRAGYGGEAFF. CDR3 sequence (DNA): TGTGCCTGGAGAGCAGGCTACGGGGGTGAAGCTTTCTTT.

This clone came up once. The chain is built from TRBV7-9 and TRBJ2-5; D gene uncertain. V was cut by 2 bases and J by 0 bases, with 10 bases left in between. The CDR3 totals 15 residues. Germline CDR1 reads SEHNR; CDR2 reads FQNEAQ (reference sequence). The DNA of the CDR3 is TGTGCCAGCAGCTTAAGATCATGGTACCAAGAGACCCAGTACTTC. This sequence encodes CASSLRSWYQETQYF.

The chain employs TRBV7-9 and TRBJ2-6, with D uncertain. There are 19 residues in the CDR3. V was cut by 0 bases and J by 0 bases, with 15 bases left in between. Germline values: CDR1 SEHNR, CDR2 FQNEAQ (reference sequence). The CDR3 sequence is CASSLAVGQAVSGANVLTF. Written as DNA, the CDR3 is TGTGCCAGCAGCTTAGCGGTAGGGCAGGCCGTCTCTGGGGCCAACGTCCTGACTTTC.

The chain uses TRBV5-6 and TRBJ1-2; the D gene is possibly TRBD1 (5 bases). The CDR3 runs 15 residues. Per the germline V gene, CDR1 is SGHDT and CDR2 is YYEEEE. Trimming took 4 bases from V and 8 from J, leaving 21 bases between them. This CDR3 reads CASSQSLGEFGGYTF. For the CDR3, the DNA is TGTGCCAGCAGCCAATCGCTAGGGGAATTCGGAGGCTACACCTTC.

This rearrangement joins TRBV2 to TRBJ2-7; 13 bases line up with TRBD2. Germline trimming cut 4 bases from V and 7 bases from J; bases unmatched to any gene: 10. This CDR3 is 16 amino acids long. From germline, CDR1 is SNHLY and CDR2 FYNNEI. CDR3 sequence reads: CASSVLTSGGAEEQYF. The CDR3 DNA reads as TGTGCCAGCAGTGTGTTAACTAGCGGGGGGGCCGAAGAGCAGTACTTC.

The CDR3 reads CASSESGLNTEAFF. DNA for the CDR3: TGTGCCAGCAGTGAATCGGGGCTGAACACTGAAGCTTTCTTT. This chain uses TRBV6-1 with TRBJ1-1, with D possibly matching TRBD1 (5 bases). Trimming removed 2 bases from V and 0 bases from J, with 7 bases in between. Germline V gene sequence: CDR1 MNHNS, CDR2 SASEGT. The CDR3 is 14 amino acids.

The rearrangement links TRBV5-6 to TRBJ2-5; 10 nucleotides align to TRBD2. Trimming took 4 bases from V and 5 from J; bases not matched to a gene: 8. This CDR3 contains 15 residues. Germline V gene lookup returns CDR1 SGHDT and CDR2 YYEEEE. CDR3 sequence (DNA): TGTGCCAGCAGCATAAGACTAGCGGGTTACGAGACCCAGTACTTC. Translating it yields CASSIRLAGYETQYF.

The gene calls are TRBV20-1 and TRBJ2-7; no firm D call. The ends were cut back, 6 bases at V and 6 bases at J, with 12 bases in the middle. The CDR3 is 11 residues long. Per germline, CDR1 DFQATT and CDR2 SNEGSKA (reference sequence). The CDR3 is CSALRRSEQYF. CDR3 in DNA: TGCAGTGCCTTACGGCGATCCGAGCAGTACTTC.

V usage is TRBV6-6 and J usage is TRBJ2-7, with TRBD1 matching over 8 bases. The CDR3 runs to 15 residues. With V trimmed by 3 bases and J by 3 bases, 7 bases remained unmatched. Germline V gene data show CDR1 as MNHNY and CDR2 as SVGAGI (reference sequence). The CDR3 nucleotides are TGTGCCAGCAGTTATGGGACAGGAGGTGACTACGAGCAGTACTTC. Residues: CASSYGTGGDYEQYF.

CDR3 protein: CASSPGTDRTGELFF. In nucleotides, the CDR3 is TGTGCCAGCAGCCCCGGGACAGACAGAACCGGGGAGCTGTTTTTT. The gene calls are TRBV11-3 and TRBJ2-2; the match to TRBD1 covers 7 bases. This CDR3 spans 15 amino acids. Unmatched junction bases numbered 8, after V lost 5 bases and J lost 5 bases. Germline CDR1 and CDR2: SGHNT and YENEEA.

A note on this clone: Sequence at one end of the junction differs from germline and may be a read error. This sequence joins TRBV7-7 and TRBJ2-3, with a weak D call TRBD2 (5 bases). This CDR3 region has 14 residues. The germline CDR1 and CDR2 sequences are SSHAT and FNYEAQ (reference sequence). The CDR3 coding sequence is TGTGCTAGCAGCTTAGAGGGTCCGACAGATACGCAGTATTTT. This codes for CASSLEGPTDTQYF. Full variable domain (rest looked up from reference TRBV7-7 and TRBJ2-3): GAGVSQSPRYKVTKRGQDVTLRCDPISSHATLYWYQQALGQGPEFLTYFNYEAQPDKSGLPSDRFSAERPEGSISTLTIQRTEQRDSAMYRCASSLEGPTDTQYFGPGTRLTVL.

This chain links TRBV5-4 with TRBJ2-3; D is possibly TRBD2 (6 bases). This CDR3 has 16 amino acids. Trimming took off 0 bases at V and 2 bases at J, with 13 bases between the two ends. Per the germline V gene, CDR1 is SGHNT and CDR2 is YYREEE (reference sequence). This CDR3 reads CASSLAAGTVTDTQYF. As DNA, the CDR3 is TGTGCCAGCAGCTTGGCCGCGGGGACCGTCACAGATACGCAGTATTTT.

CDR3 DNA sequence: TGTGCCAGCAGCTTGGTGCCTGGGGGCAGGGCGGCAGATACGCAGTATTTT. It codes for CASSLVPGGRAADTQYF. The chain employs TRBV5-4 and TRBJ2-3; D might be TRBD1 (6 bases). From germline, CDR1 is SGHNT and CDR2 YYREEE (reference sequence). This CDR3 region has 17 residues. Trimming stripped 0 bases from V and 4 bases from J, with 18 bases between.

This clone was counted a few times. The chain uses TRBV2 and TRBJ2-6; TRBD2 is a possible D gene (6 bases). V was shortened by 4 bases and J by 4 bases, with 11 bases between the two germline ends. The CDR3 is 15 amino acids. Germline lookup yields CDR1 SNHLY and CDR2 FYNNEI. The chain's CDR3 is CASSGGGGGANVLTF. DNA of the CDR3: TGTGCCAGCAGTGGGGGAGGTGGAGGGGCCAACGTCCTGACTTTC.

CDR3 bases: TGCAGTGCTAGCTCAAGGACTGAAGCTTTCTTT. This codes for CSASSRTEAFF. The rearrangement uses TRBV20-1 and TRBJ1-1; D gene unclear. Trimming removed 3 bases at V and 5 bases at J, with 7 bases between. This CDR3 comprises 11 residues. The V gene's germline CDR1 is DFQATT and CDR2 SNEGSKA (reference sequence).